This T cell receptor (beta chain) was captured in a study of cytomegalovirus exposure and HLA in healthy donors. Whole-study results and caveats: In a later analysis, compared with equally common non-associated chains, HLA-associated beta chains were more expanded. Owing to their indistinguishability, certain V segments, notably TRBV6-2 and TRBV6-3, were excluded. In a later analysis, CMV-associated beta chains were mostly HLA-associated, it appeared.

The CDR3 is made up of 16 amino acids. The V gene's germline CDR1 is SGHDT and CDR2 YYEEEE. With V trimmed by 2 bases and J by 3 bases, 8 bases remained unmatched. This clone has a handful of counts. Its antigen is not known. Amplification used 60 Vbeta primers and 13 Jbeta primers. Here immunoSEQ multiplex PCR was the method, and the copy in TCRdb shows in-frame clones only, minus some. The data show around 140,000 clones, with 8.9% seen just once and roughly 7% held by the top ten. The sample comprised PBMCs. The clonotype originates from a woman in her 40s in good health and CMV-seropositive. The rearrangement links TRBV5-6 to TRBJ2-3; 8 bases match TRBD2. The CDR3, as DNA: TGTGCCAGCAGCTTAGAGGAACGGGGGGGAACAGATACGCAGTATTTT. This translates into CASSLEERGGTDTQYF.